The clone carrying this T cell receptor beta chain was picked up many times. TCRdb called the RACE reads again in MiXCR, with one record for every CDR3 protein. The table includes 82,000 or so distinct CDR3 sequences, about an eighth detected once. The entry originates in a study of human T cells and chemical hapten exposure. CDR3 length: 15 residues. Trimming cost V 2 bases and J 3 bases; bases outside gene matches: 3. Per the germline V gene, CDR1 is SEHNR and CDR2 is FQNEAQ (reference sequence). Time point meaning: patch test 3, about 24 weeks after DPC sensitization. As to treatment: therapeutic diphenylcyclopropenone sensitization with weekly scalp DPC.

Sample: whole blood, taken in connection with sensitization to the hapten diphenylcyclopropenone (DPC). The TCR was taken from a woman in her 50s with alopecia areata. Some clones in this sample may be carry-over from other donors' samples. J is TRBJ2-1 and V is TRBV7-9; 8 bases are a match to TRBD1. CDR3 loop: CASSLQGAIYNEQFF. The CDR3 DNA reads as TGTGCCAGCAGCTTACAGGGGGCGATCTACAATGAGCAGTTCTTC.